This T cell receptor (beta chain) was captured by sequencing in a study of siplizumab effects on memory and regulatory T cells. Notes on the study in general: Greater diversity than memory cells seemed evident in naive T cells, which also appeared to be major alloresponse contributors.

This clone was seen a handful of times. What it recognizes is unknown. Data came from immunoSEQ multiplex PCR; TCRdb stores just in-frame clones and leaves some out. Found here are about 85,000 clones, over 90% of them singletons; the top ten hold around 18%. The CDR3 length is 18 residues. Germline assignment: CDR1 LNHNV and CDR2 YYDKDF (reference sequence). Losses at the gene ends were 5 bases for V and 1 base for J; bases not matched to a gene: 9. This chain connects TRBV15 to TRBJ2-1, with 12 bases aligning to TRBD2. Sequencing input: CD8+ T cells sorted from blood. The sequence was collected from a human donor in good health. The CDR3 is CATSGQTSGRPSYNEQFF. The CDR3 bases are TGTGCCACCAGCGGCCAGACTAGCGGGAGACCTTCCTACAATGAGCAGTTCTTC.